This T cell receptor beta chain was recorded in a study of T cells in tuberculosis listed by TCRdb under 2018. Regarding the research as a whole: The study combined CD1B tetramers and high-throughput TCR immunosequencing to characterize T cells specific for the mycobacterial lipid antigen glucose monomycolate (GMM). In a South African clinical cohort, IGRA-negative adolescents, IGRA-positive adolescents with latent tuberculosis and adults with active tuberculosis were compared, with 10 to 11 people in each group. PBMC from patients with active tuberculosis were archived either before the start of standard anti-tuberculosis treatment or within 7 days of starting that treatment. What the research found in general, with its limitations: The smaller NN-distances in active tuberculosis patients were driven in part by shorter CDR3-alpha lengths, while the difference seen for TCR-beta was not statistically significant. Using GEM motif frequencies, a classifier achieved under 75% accuracy, whereas a classifier built on the diverse GMM-specific repertoire got to less than 90% accuracy (AUROC 0.75 to 0.9). Clinical samples were chosen by availability of cryopreserved specimens, and active tuberculosis cases were adults while controls were adolescents. Smaller mean NN-distances to GMM-specific TCRs were observed in active tuberculosis TCR-alpha repertoires than in IGRA-negative controls, suggesting clonal expansion of GMM-specific TCRs.

The CDR3, from cysteine to phenylalanine, totals 14 residues. Kept here is only the CDR3 DNA, which spans 42 bases and is read in frame from base 1. Unmatched junction bases come to 11, with V trimmed by 8 bases and J by 5 bases. CDR1 SGHTA and CDR2 FQGNSA are derived from the germline V gene. Remarks on this clone: What this receptor recognizes is not known. No much larger clone exists at a distance of one base, and base qualities are not known.

The immunoSEQ multiplex PCR assay was used to generate TCR libraries, with TCR-beta and/or TCR-alpha/delta assays applied to each sample. The Illumina high-throughput platform was used to sequence the amplified TCR libraries. The paper's processing steps were these. Clustering and dimensionality reduction relied on pairwise TCRdist distances among GMM-specific receptors from T cells that were either sorted ex vivo or expanded in vitro. The score assigned to each clinical repertoire was mean NN-distance, meaning the average TCRdist to the nearest 10% of tetramer-positive reference sequences. GEM TCR motif frequency was calculated as the fraction of unique TCRs that matched known GEM sequences in V/J usage and CDR3 length. Linear discriminant analysis with leave-one-out cross-validation, implemented in scikit-learn, was used to classify active tuberculosis. TCRdb retrieved this table from immuneACCESS and kept in-frame rearrangements only. Not all clones are present; in checked studies, unresolved V genes account for under half, and no reason is known for the remainder. That table is the source of V, J and clone size, and D and trimming were worked out from the DNA. Across this sample there are roughly 35,000 clones, with just over 90% seen only once. The ten largest clones take up 7% of the sample.

The sample's time point label, in plain terms: new active TB diagnosis, blood taken before or within 7 days of starting treatment. The active tuberculosis patients were newly diagnosed, HIV-seronegative South African adults aged 18 years or older. Confirmation of active tuberculosis was based on positive sputum smear microscopy and/or a positive M. tuberculosis culture. Immunosequencing was performed on unsorted cryopreserved PBMC, with 80,000 to 100,000 T cells per clinical donor covered on average. The chain couples TRBV7-2 to TRBJ2-7, and 8 junction bases match TRBD1. This sample comprised PBMCs, obtained at tuberculosis diagnosis. This clonotype was sampled from an adult with tuberculosis. Some clones in this sample may be carry-over from other donors' samples. The nucleotide sequence reads as follows: TGTGCCAGCTCACTCGGACAGGGAATCGACGAGCAGTACTTC. Translated, this is CASSLGQGIDEQYF. The full variable domain, completed from the reference TRBV7-2 and TRBJ2-7 proteins outside the CDR3, reads GAGVSQSPSNKVTEKGKDVELRCDPISGHTALYWYRQSLGQGLEFLIYFQGNSAPDKSGLPSDRFSAERTGGSVSTLTIQRTQQEDSAVYLCASSLGQGIDEQYFGPGTRLTVT.